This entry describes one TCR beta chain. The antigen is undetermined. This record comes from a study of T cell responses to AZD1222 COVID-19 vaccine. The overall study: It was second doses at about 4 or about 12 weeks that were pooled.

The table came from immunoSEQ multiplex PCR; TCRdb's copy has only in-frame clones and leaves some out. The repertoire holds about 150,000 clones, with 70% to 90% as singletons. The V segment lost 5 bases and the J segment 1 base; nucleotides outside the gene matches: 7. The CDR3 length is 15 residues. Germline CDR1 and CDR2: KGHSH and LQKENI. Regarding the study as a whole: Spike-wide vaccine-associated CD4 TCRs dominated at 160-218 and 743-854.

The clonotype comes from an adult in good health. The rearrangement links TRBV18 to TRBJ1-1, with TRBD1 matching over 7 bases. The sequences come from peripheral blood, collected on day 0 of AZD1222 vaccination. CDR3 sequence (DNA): TGTGCCAGCTCAATTCCGGGACAGTCGAACACTGAAGCTTTCTTT. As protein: CASSIPGQSNTEAFF.